The 15 T cell receptor beta chains below were found in one sample sequenced in a study of spatial heterogeneity in lung cancer. TCRdb reprocessed the 5' RACE reads via MiXCR and lists one record per CDR3 protein. The sample has 16,000 or so distinct CDR3 sequences, 6.8% seen once. These receptors have no identified antigens. Noted time point: sample taken at primary tumor resection. Study-level findings and limits: One measure, the expanded intratumoral alpha and beta TCR count, tracked tumor mutation counts.

The sample consisted of lung tumor tissue, taken at surgery. All receptors derive from a female donor with early-stage non-small cell lung cancer.

This clonotype appeared many times. The chain is built from TRBV6-5 and TRBJ2-7, with 8 bases lining up with TRBD1. CDR3 length equals 15 residues. The germline gives CDR1 MNHEY, CDR2 SVGAGI. V lost 5 bases to trimming and J lost 1 base; unmatched junction nucleotides: 7. CDR3 sequence (DNA): TGTGCCAGCAGTATTACCGGGACAGGATCCTACGAGCAGTACTTC. It is translated as CASSITGTGSYEQYF.

The sample holds many counts of this clonotype. The rearrangement joins TRBV4-1 to TRBJ2-1; D not certain. Deletions cut 0 bases from V and 0 bases from J, with 6 bases between. The germline gives CDR1 MGHRA, CDR2 YSYEKL. CDR3 length: 15 residues. The CDR3 nucleotides are TGCGCCAGCAGCCAAGACACGGACTCCTACAATGAGCAGTTCTTC. The encoded protein is CASSQDTDSYNEQFF.

This clonotype is labeled as medium-sized. V and J are TRBV6-5 and TRBJ1-2; D might be TRBD1 (6 bases). The CDR3 extends over 17 amino acids. The V and J ends lost 5 bases and 4 bases respectively, with 23 bases between them. The germline V gene has CDR1 MNHEY and CDR2 SVGAGI. CDR3 sequence: CASSPTGSGGGVYGYTF. The CDR3 DNA reads as TGTGCCAGCAGTCCCACAGGGTCAGGAGGGGGAGTCTATGGCTACACCTTC.

This clonotype was seen at least ten times. The V call is TRBV20-1, the J call TRBJ1-5, with TRBD1 matching over 12 bases. There are 19 residues in the CDR3. V was pared by 0 bases and J by 5 bases, with 14 bases of the junction left unmatched. CDR1 and CDR2 (germline): DFQATT, SNEGSKA (reference sequence). CDR3 loop: CSARDTGTGGPANYQPQHF. As DNA, the CDR3 is TGCAGTGCTAGAGACACCGGGACAGGGGGCCCTGCGAACTATCAGCCCCAGCATTTT.

There are many counts of this clonotype. The gene calls are TRBV18 and TRBJ1-1; D is perhaps TRBD1 (6 bases). The germline V gene encodes CDR1 KGHSH and CDR2 LQKENI. The CDR3 has 17 amino acids. Trimming cost V 0 bases and J 4 bases, with 18 bases left between them. This CDR3 reads CASSPPGGPQGGTEAFF. In DNA, the CDR3 is TGTGCCAGCTCACCACCAGGCGGTCCACAGGGCGGCACTGAAGCTTTCTTT.

This clonotype showed up many times. The chain recombines TRBV27 with TRBJ2-1; no definite D call. The length of the CDR3 is 14 residues. Per the germline V gene, CDR1 is MNHEY and CDR2 is SMNVEV (reference sequence). V was shortened by 4 bases and J by 3 bases, with 10 bases between the two germline ends. CDR3 nucleotide sequence: TGTGCCAGCAGTTCCCGACCGAGCTACAATGAGCAGTTCTTC. Protein: CASSSRPSYNEQFF.

This clonotype was counted ten times or more. The chain couples TRBV20-1 to TRBJ1-4, with 9 positions matching TRBD1. The length of the CDR3 is 15 residues. The J segment lost 4 bases and the V segment lost 6 bases, leaving 9 bases of the junction unmatched. Per germline, CDR1 DFQATT and CDR2 SNEGSKA (reference sequence). This CDR3 is CSATQGAGGNEKLFF. The DNA of the CDR3 is TGCAGTGCCACACAGGGGGCAGGGGGTAATGAAAAACTGTTTTTT.

This clonotype has at least ten counts. The V and J genes are TRBV4-3 and TRBJ2-1, with a tentative D call TRBD2 (7 bases). The V gene lost 0 bases and the J gene lost 2 bases, with 14 bases spanning the gap. The length of the CDR3 is 17 residues. The germline gives CDR1 LGHNA, CDR2 YSLEER. CDR3 coding DNA: TGCGCCAGCAGCCAAGATGGGGGGGGGCCCCCCTACAATGAGCAGTTCTTC. The encoded protein is CASSQDGGGPPYNEQFF.

There are a few counts of this clonotype. CDR3 sequence (DNA): TGTGCCAGCAGCACTCTAGCGGGTTCCTACGAGCAGTACTTC. Translation gives CASSTLAGSYEQYF. The chain combines TRBV7-2 with TRBJ2-7, with 8 bases identical to TRBD2. The length of the CDR3 is 14 residues. Germline lookup yields CDR1 SGHTA and CDR2 FQGNSA. V lost 5 bases to trimming and J lost 1 base; unmatched junction nucleotides: 4.

The table lists this clonotype with many counts. V is TRBV12-3 or TRBV12-4 and J is TRBJ2-7; D unclear. The CDR3 runs 13 residues. V was shortened by 7 bases and J by 2 bases, with 12 bases between the two germline ends. The CDR3 here is CASTRVGPYEQYF. The CDR3 bases are TGTGCCAGCACCCGGGTTGGCCCCTACGAGCAGTACTTC.

This clonotype has a count of ten or more. The chain uses TRBV5-4 and TRBJ2-5; D gene uncertain. Germline assignment: CDR1 SGHNT and CDR2 YYREEE (reference sequence). The CDR3 length is 14 residues. V lost 0 bases and J lost 2, with 8 bases in between. The CDR3 DNA follows: TGTGCCAGCAGCTTGGGTCTCGGACAAGAGACCCAGTACTTC. Amino acids: CASSLGLGQETQYF.

This clonotype ranks as medium-sized (0.01 to 0.1%). The CDR3 DNA reads as TGTGCCAGCAGCTTACCGGGGAACACTGAAGCTTTCTTT. As protein: CASSLPGNTEAFF. The V call is TRBV7-2, the J call TRBJ1-1, with D unclear. Germline loops: CDR1 SGHTA, CDR2 FQGNSA. The CDR3 spans 13 residues. Trimming removed 2 bases from V and 1 base from J, with 5 bases in between.

This clonotype has ten or more counts. The chain carries TRBV7-2 and TRBJ1-1; possible D gene TRBD1, 5 bases. V was cut by 10 bases and J by 4 bases, with 19 bases left in between. Germline V gives CDR1 SGHTA, CDR2 FQGNSA. The CDR3 contains 14 residues. The CDR3 here is CATQTTGRSTEAFF. CDR3 coding DNA: TGTGCCACCCAGACGACGGGACGGTCCACTGAAGCTTTCTTT.

This clonotype was observed many times. The V and J genes are TRBV7-9 and TRBJ2-1; the match to TRBD1 covers 10 bases. There are 16 residues in the CDR3. The V and J ends lost 3 bases and 7 bases, in that order; junction bases with no gene match: 9. CDR1 and CDR2 from the germline V gene are SEHNR and FQNEAQ (reference sequence). For the CDR3, the DNA is TGTGCCAGCAGCTTCCGAGGGACAGGGGCATCGAATGAGCAGTTCTTC. Its protein product is CASSFRGTGASNEQFF.

By sample fraction, this clonotype is large. The V and J genes are TRBV5-1 and TRBJ2-5; 7 bases align to TRBD1. The germline V gene has CDR1 SGHRS and CDR2 YFSETQ. This CDR3 is 16 amino acids long. J was trimmed by 0 bases and V by 0 bases; bases with no gene match: 5. The CDR3 DNA is TGCGCCAGCAGCTTGGGGACAGGCATGGACCAAGAGACCCAGTACTTC. Protein product: CASSLGTGMDQETQYF.